The 8 T cell receptor beta chains below come from one sample, sequenced in a study of blood T cell repertoires in COVID-19. Data came from immunoSEQ multiplex PCR; TCRdb stores just in-frame clones and leaves some out. Here the sample spans around 240,000 clones, around 83% being singletons. Sequenced sample: peripheral blood. These receptors all stem from a woman between 50 and 59 years old with acute or convalescent COVID-19.

The chain uses TRBV6-1 and TRBJ1-1; D ambiguous. CDR1 is MNHNS and CDR2 is SASEGT in the germline V gene. V was pared by 2 bases and J by 10 bases, with 11 bases between. CDR3 length: 12 amino acids. The CDR3 loop is CASSESVRRAFF. For the CDR3, the DNA is TGTGCCAGCAGTGAATCTGTGCGCCGAGCTTTCTTT.

The chain recombines TRBV7-2 with TRBJ2-1; 12 bases line up with TRBD2. Losses at the gene ends were 5 bases for V and 8 bases for J; bases not matched to a gene: 10. The CDR3 is 16 residues long. CDR1 and CDR2 from the germline V gene are SGHTA and FQGNSA. The CDR3, as DNA: TGTGCCAGCAGCCCAAAGGCTAGCGGGGGGGCCCATGAGCAGTTCTTC. Protein sequence: CASSPKASGGAHEQFF.

V is TRBV28 and J is TRBJ2-7; the match to TRBD1 covers 7 bases. This CDR3 is built from 15 residues. Per the germline V gene, CDR1 is MDHEN and CDR2 is SYDVKM. The ends lost 6 bases at V and 7 bases at J; junction bases unmatched: 15. CDR3 sequence: CASRTGQEAPREQYF. CDR3 nucleotides: TGTGCCAGCAGAACCGGACAGGAGGCCCCTAGGGAGCAGTACTTC.

This chain joins TRBV12-3 or TRBV12-4 and TRBJ1-5; D is ambiguous. This CDR3 contains 13 residues. Trimming left V 7 bases short and J 0 bases short, with 7 bases between. As DNA, the CDR3 is TGTGCCAGCAACCAGTATAGCAATCAGCCCCAGCATTTT. Translated, it gives CASNQYSNQPQHF.

This clone came up once. The J gene is TRBJ2-2, the V gene TRBV6-5; D may be TRBD1 (6 bases). V lost 1 base to trimming and J lost 2 bases, with 11 bases between them. This CDR3 has 16 residues. CDR1 is MNHEY and CDR2 is SVGAGI in the germline V gene. The DNA for the CDR3 is TGTGCCAGCAGTTACTTTTCAGGGGTAAACACCGGGGAGCTGTTTTTT. Translating it yields CASSYFSGVNTGELFF.

The chain couples TRBV27 to TRBJ1-1; D is possibly TRBD1 (6 bases). This CDR3 has 13 amino acids. CDR1 is MNHEY and CDR2 is SMNVEV in the germline V gene (reference sequence). Deletions cut 11 bases from V and 7 bases from J, with 20 bases between. CDR3 protein: CAGPLRGGNEAFF. The DNA for the CDR3 is TGTGCCGGCCCATTGAGGGGGGGGAATGAAGCTTTCTTT.

The V gene is TRBV12-3 or TRBV12-4, the J gene TRBJ2-3; 7 bases line up with TRBD2. V lost 6 bases and J lost 5; bases outside the gene matches: 5. CDR3 length: 13 amino acids. As DNA, the CDR3 is TGTGCCAGCAGAGCGGGGCGGAGAGATACGCAGTATTTT. Amino acids: CASRAGRRDTQYF.

This rearrangement joins TRBV12-3 or TRBV12-4 to TRBJ2-7, with 7 bases that match TRBD1. With V trimmed by 5 bases and J by 2 bases, 3 bases remained unmatched. The CDR3 has 13 amino acids. CDR3 protein: CASSHRGTYEQYF. The CDR3 nucleotides read TGTGCCAGCAGTCACAGGGGTACCTACGAGCAGTACTTC.